Below are 32 T cell receptor beta chains sequenced from a single sample in a study of blood T cell repertoires in COVID-19. Only in-frame clones appear in the TCRdb table, and some are missing; sequencing was by immunoSEQ multiplex PCR. The table has fewer than 350,000 clones, 85% to 90% seen once. The source material was PBMCs or T cells enriched from blood (not recorded which). The receptors were gathered from a woman aged 25 to 45 with acute COVID-19.

This chain's CDR3 is CASSPGTSGEQYF. CDR3 coding DNA: TGTGCCAGCAGCCCGGGGACTAGCGGGGAGCAGTACTTC. The rearrangement links TRBV14 to TRBJ2-7; 12 bases agree with TRBD2. CDR3 length equals 13 residues. Germline V gene sequence: CDR1 SGHDN, CDR2 FVKESK. Unmatched junction bases numbered 2, after V lost 4 bases and J lost 7 bases.

The chain has TRBV27 and TRBJ1-6, with a weak D call TRBD1 (6 bases). Germline CDR1 is MNHEY and CDR2 is SMNVEV (reference sequence). There are 14 residues in the CDR3. The V end lost 6 bases, the J end lost 10 bases, and 16 bases lay between the germline ends. Here the CDR3 DNA reads TGTGCCAGCAGCCCCGGGACATCCAACTCACCCCTCCACTTT. As protein: CASSPGTSNSPLHF.

The gene calls are TRBV6-5 and TRBJ2-1, with TRBD2 matching 11 bases. In germline, CDR1 is MNHEY, CDR2 SVGAGI. This CDR3 has 15 residues. Germline trimming cut 6 bases from V and 4 bases from J; bases unmatched to any gene: 5. The CDR3 sequence: CASSTSGSSYNEQFF. In DNA form, the CDR3 reads TGTGCCAGCAGCACTAGCGGGAGTTCATACAATGAGCAGTTCTTC.

The chain has TRBV28 and TRBJ1-4; weak D call: TRBD1 (5 bases). With 5 bases removed from V and 4 bases from J, the gap between germline ends came to 11 bases. CDR3 length equals 14 residues. Germline loops: CDR1 MDHEN, CDR2 SYDVKM. CDR3 sequence reads: CASSPGGVNEKLFF. CDR3 DNA: TGTGCCAGCAGTCCCGGGGGAGTTAATGAAAAACTGTTTTTT.

The chain has TRBV19 and TRBJ1-1, with unresolved D. The ends were cut back, 4 bases at V and 1 base at J, with 7 bases in the middle. Germline-derived CDR1 and CDR2 are LNHDA and SQIVND (reference sequence). The CDR3 is made up of 13 amino acids. This CDR3 reads CASSTTGNTEAFF. In DNA form, the CDR3 reads TGTGCCAGTAGTACTACGGGGAACACTGAAGCTTTCTTT. The variable domain in full, completed from reference TRBV19 and TRBJ1-1, reads DGGITQSPKYLFRKEGQNVTLSCEQNLNHDAMYWYRQDPGQGLRLIYYSQIVNDFQKGDIAEGYSVSREKKESFPLTVTSAQKNPTAFYLCASSTTGNTEAFFGQGTRLTVV.

This chain connects TRBV4-1 to TRBJ2-3, with 8 bases that match TRBD2. CDR1 and CDR2 (germline): MGHRA, YSYEKL. J was trimmed by 4 bases and V by 4 bases; bases with no gene match: 10. The CDR3 extends over 16 amino acids. This CDR3 is CASSPHAAGVADTQYF. CDR3 nucleotide sequence: TGCGCCAGCAGCCCCCATGCAGCGGGAGTCGCAGATACGCAGTATTTT.

The chain recombines TRBV29-1 with TRBJ2-2, with TRBD2 matching over 9 bases. This CDR3 has 15 residues. The germline V gene encodes CDR1 SQVTM and CDR2 ANQGSEA. V gave up 6 bases and J gave up 3 bases; unmatched junction bases: 8. The CDR3 sequence: CSVTIAGVDTGELFF. The DNA of the CDR3 is TGCAGCGTCACAATAGCGGGAGTTGACACCGGGGAGCTGTTTTTT.

The chain links TRBV18 to TRBJ2-6; 10 nucleotides line up with TRBD1. In germline, CDR1 is KGHSH, CDR2 LQKENI. The junction had 10 bases not matched to a gene; V was cut back by 3 bases and J by 2 bases. The CDR3 is made up of 19 amino acids. CDR3 bases: TGTGCCAGCTCACCGCCCTGGGGACAGGGGATCGCTGGGGCCAACGTCCTGACTTTC. This sequence encodes CASSPPWGQGIAGANVLTF.

As DNA, the CDR3 is TGTGCCAGTACCCAATTGCGGGGGACAGGGGGCAATCAGCCCCAGCATTTT. Its protein product is CASTQLRGTGGNQPQHF. V usage is TRBV19 and J usage is TRBJ1-5; TRBD1 matches at 10 bases. Germline CDR1 LNHDA, CDR2 SQIVND (reference sequence). V was clipped by 7 bases and J by 2 bases; unmatched bases: 11. This CDR3 has 17 residues.

V gene TRBV28 combines with J gene TRBJ1-3, with 8 bases lining up with TRBD1. CDR1 and CDR2 (germline): MDHEN, SYDVKM. This CDR3 spans 15 amino acids. Trimming took 5 bases from V and 8 from J; bases not matched to a gene: 11. CDR3 nucleotide sequence: TGTGCCAGCAGTATACCGGACAGGGCGGTAGACACCATATATTTT. Its protein is CASSIPDRAVDTIYF.

The chain recombines TRBV30 with TRBJ1-1, with D perhaps matching TRBD1 (6 bases). Per germline, CDR1 GTSNPN and CDR2 SVGIG (reference sequence). V was pared by 8 bases and J by 1 base, with 20 bases between. The CDR3 loop spans 15 amino acids. The CDR3 spells CAVGGSPGGNTEAFF. CDR3 coding DNA: TGTGCCGTTGGGGGCTCCCCGGGAGGGAACACTGAAGCTTTCTTT.

DNA for the CDR3: TGTGCCAGCAGTCCCTCCCTGACTAGCGGGAGATCCTACAATGAGCAGTTCTTC. Amino acids: CASSPSLTSGRSYNEQFF. The J gene is TRBJ2-1, the V gene TRBV27, with TRBD2 matching 12 bases. The CDR3 has 18 residues. V lost 5 bases, J lost 1 base, and 9 bases stayed unmatched. Germline CDR1 and CDR2: MNHEY and SMNVEV (reference sequence).

CDR3 nucleotide sequence: TGTGCCAGCACCCTCCATAGCGGGAGGGCCTACAATGAGCAGTTCTTC. This translates into CASTLHSGRAYNEQFF. This chain connects TRBV7-8 to TRBJ2-1, with 11 positions matching TRBD2. Unmatched junction bases numbered 7, after V lost 7 bases and J lost 2 bases. This CDR3 spans 16 amino acids. Germline values: CDR1 SGHVS, CDR2 FQNEAQ. Combining the CDR3 with reference TRBV7-8 and TRBJ2-1 gives the whole variable domain GAGVSQSPRYKVAKRGQDVALRCDPISGHVSLFWYQQALGQGPEFLTYFQNEAQLDKSGLPSDRFFAERPEGSVSTLKIQRTQQEDSAVYLCASTLHSGRAYNEQFFGPGTRLTVL.

This chain links TRBV14 with TRBJ2-3; possibly TRBD2 for D (7 bases). CDR1 and CDR2 (germline): SGHDN, FVKESK. Deletions cut 0 bases from V and 2 bases from J, with 15 bases between. This CDR3 has 17 residues. CDR3 sequence: CASSQDWTGGHTDTQYF. The CDR3 DNA is TGTGCCAGCAGCCAAGATTGGACGGGGGGACACACAGATACGCAGTATTTT.

The chain uses TRBV6-2 or TRBV6-3 and TRBJ2-7, with TRBD2 identical over 7 bases. The CDR3 has 14 amino acids. The germline gives CDR1 MNHEY, CDR2 SVGEGT. The junction had 6 bases not matched to a gene; V was cut back by 4 bases and J by 3 bases. The CDR3: CASSSSGKVYEQYF. Written as DNA, the CDR3 is TGTGCCAGCAGTTCTAGCGGTAAAGTCTACGAGCAGTACTTC.

This clone showed up just once. This chain joins TRBV7-2 and TRBJ2-3; D may be TRBD2 (5 bases). The CDR3 contains 14 residues. V was cut by 5 bases and J by 3 bases, with 12 bases left in between. Looked up from germline, CDR1 is SGHTA and CDR2 is FQGNSA. The CDR3 DNA is TGTGCCAGCAGCCTTACTAGTGAAACAGATACGCAGTATTTT. Its protein is CASSLTSETDTQYF.

The chain links TRBV30 to TRBJ1-4; TRBD1 matches at 11 bases. The junction had 7 bases not matched to a gene; V was cut back by 3 bases and J by 7 bases. CDR1 GTSNPN and CDR2 SVGIG come from the germline V gene (reference sequence). There are 15 residues in the CDR3. The CDR3 DNA follows: TGTGCCTGGAGACCGGGACAGGGGGTTAGTGAAAAACTGTTTTTT. As protein: CAWRPGQGVSEKLFF.

The chain links TRBV30 to TRBJ1-5; 9 positions agree with TRBD1. Germline V lookup: CDR1 GTSNPN, CDR2 SVGIG (reference sequence). The V gene end was trimmed by 1 base and the J gene end by 4 bases; junction bases not matched to a gene: 5. The length of the CDR3 is 15 residues. The CDR3 DNA follows: TGTGCCTGGAGTGGGGGGACAGGGCGAAATCAGCCCCAGCATTTT. It encodes CAWSGGTGRNQPQHF.

This chain connects TRBV7-8 to TRBJ2-7, with 8 bases fitting TRBD2. The V segment lost 0 bases and the J segment 7 bases; nucleotides outside the gene matches: 8. The CDR3 consists of 15 residues. Germline CDR1 reads SGHVS; CDR2 reads FQNEAQ. CDR3 nucleotides: TGTGCCAGCAGCTTAGCTACGGGAGGGCCCCGGGAGCAGTACTTC. It yields the protein CASSLATGGPREQYF.

The chain combines TRBV15 with TRBJ1-6; D might be TRBD1 (5 bases). Germline V gene sequence: CDR1 LNHNV, CDR2 YYDKDF (reference sequence). The V end was cut by 6 bases, the J end by 3 bases, with 9 bases between. The CDR3 is made up of 14 amino acids. The CDR3 spells CATRSRGYNSPLHF. CDR3 sequence (DNA): TGTGCCACCAGGTCTAGGGGCTATAATTCACCCCTCCACTTT. The whole variable domain, remainder taken from reference TRBV15 and TRBJ1-6, is DAMVIQNPRYQVTQFGKPVTLSCSQTLNHNVMYWYQQKSSQAPKLLFHYYDKDFNNEADTPDNFQSRRPNTSFCFLDIRSPGLGDTAMYLCATRSRGYNSPLHFGNGTRLTVT.

This clone was seen more than once but under ten times. The V call is TRBV6-5, the J call TRBJ2-3, with 7 positions matching TRBD1. This CDR3 region has 15 residues. V was clipped by 6 bases and J by 4 bases; unmatched bases: 10. In germline, CDR1 is MNHEY, CDR2 SVGAGI. CDR3 DNA sequence: TGTGCCAGCAGAAGGAGACAGGGTGTCCCAGATACGCAGTATTTT. Translated, it gives CASRRRQGVPDTQYF.

This clone was seen only once. V usage is TRBV6-5 and J usage is TRBJ2-1; D is perhaps TRBD2 (6 bases). The CDR3 has 15 amino acids. The ends were cut back, 0 bases at V and 6 bases at J, with 12 bases in the middle. Germline V gene sequence: CDR1 MNHEY, CDR2 SVGAGI. CDR3 sequence reads: CASSYSRLAPNEQFF. CDR3 bases: TGTGCCAGCAGTTACTCGAGGCTAGCGCCCAATGAGCAGTTCTTC.

The chain is built from TRBV7-2 and TRBJ2-3; 10 bases match TRBD2. This CDR3 comprises 16 residues. Per the germline V gene, CDR1 is SGHTA and CDR2 is FQGNSA. The V segment lost 3 bases and the J segment 2 bases; nucleotides outside the gene matches: 5. CDR3 loop: CASSFLAGDVTDTQYF. The CDR3 nucleotides are TGTGCCAGCAGCTTTCTAGCGGGGGACGTCACAGATACGCAGTATTTT. Drawing the rest from reference TRBV7-2 and TRBJ2-3, the complete variable domain is GAGVSQSPSNKVTEKGKDVELRCDPISGHTALYWYRQSLGQGLEFLIYFQGNSAPDKSGLPSDRFSAERTGGSVSTLTIQRTQQEDSAVYLCASSFLAGDVTDTQYFGPGTRLTVL.

The chain links TRBV6-5 to TRBJ1-4, with D perhaps TRBD1 (5 bases). Between the trimmed V and J ends, which lost 4 bases and 5 bases, there was a span of 14 bases. The CDR3 runs to 15 residues. Germline V gene lookup returns CDR1 MNHEY and CDR2 SVGAGI. The CDR3 loop reads CASSSRRGTNEKLFF. The CDR3 DNA sequence: TGTGCCAGCAGTTCTCGACGGGGGACGAATGAAAAACTGTTTTTT.

CDR3 loop: CASSLGVAGITDTQYF. Written as DNA, the CDR3 is TGCGCCAGCAGCTTGGGCGTGGCGGGTATCACAGATACGCAGTATTTT. The chain employs TRBV5-1 and TRBJ2-3; TRBD2 might be the D (5 bases). Germline loops: CDR1 SGHRS, CDR2 YFSETQ. CDR3 length: 16 residues. V was cut by 0 bases and J by 2 bases, with 13 bases left in between.

The chain uses TRBV6-7 and TRBJ2-7, with TRBD2 matching over 13 bases. TRBV6-7 has ORF status, its function being uncertain. This CDR3 comprises 20 residues. The J segment lost 6 bases and the V segment lost 4 bases, leaving 21 bases of the junction unmatched. The CDR3 DNA reads TGTGCCAGCAGTTCCAGACCGGGACAGGGGCCGGGACTAGCGGGATGCGAGCAGTACTTC. Amino acid sequence: CASSSRPGQGPGLAGCEQYF.

This chain links TRBV28 with TRBJ2-7; TRBD1 agrees at 11 bases. CDR1 and CDR2 from the germline V gene are MDHEN and SYDVKM. Trimming took 2 bases from V and 6 from J; bases not matched to a gene: 12. The length of the CDR3 is 17 residues. CDR3 coding DNA: TGTGCCAGCAGTTTAATTCCCGGACAGGGGGCAAGAAGCGAGCAGTACTTC. Translated: CASSLIPGQGARSEQYF.

The J gene is TRBJ1-6, the V gene TRBV7-2; maybe TRBD1 (5 bases). V lost 1 base and J 7 bases, leaving 17 bases between the germline ends. There are 17 residues in the CDR3. Germline loops: CDR1 SGHTA, CDR2 FQGNSA. The DNA for the CDR3 is TGTGCCAGCAGCTTAGTTTCCGTAAATGGGGCGAATTCACCCCTCCACTTT. Its translation: CASSLVSVNGANSPLHF.

This chain uses TRBV6-5 with TRBJ2-5, with 7 nucleotides matching TRBD1. Germline values: CDR1 MNHEY, CDR2 SVGAGI. This CDR3 comprises 14 residues. V lost 5 bases and J lost 2; bases outside the gene matches: 5. In DNA form, the CDR3 reads TGTGCCAGCAGTCCCCGGGACAGACAAGAGACCCAGTACTTC. Translated: CASSPRDRQETQYF.

This clone appeared a single time. This rearrangement joins TRBV18 to TRBJ2-1, with TRBD1 identical over 8 bases. The CDR3 is made up of 15 amino acids. Germline V gene lookup returns CDR1 KGHSH and CDR2 LQKENI. The ends lost 0 bases at V and 4 bases at J; junction bases unmatched: 2. The CDR3 bases are TGTGCCAGCTCACCACCTCGGACAGGGTACAATGAGCAGTTCTTC. Encoded protein: CASSPPRTGYNEQFF.

V is TRBV6-2 or TRBV6-3 and J is TRBJ1-4; D is ambiguous. V was shortened by 6 bases and J by 6 bases, with 20 bases between the two germline ends. Germline V CDR1 and CDR2: MNHEY, SVGEGT. The CDR3 has 16 residues. The chain's CDR3 is CASSKGVGRTDEKLFF. For the CDR3, the DNA is TGTGCCAGCAGCAAAGGCGTGGGGAGGACGGATGAAAAACTGTTTTTT.

This sequence joins TRBV5-1 and TRBJ1-2, with 7 nucleotides matching TRBD1. With V trimmed by 4 bases and J by 8 bases, 5 bases remained unmatched. This CDR3 comprises 12 residues. CDR1 and CDR2 from the germline V gene are SGHRS and YFSETQ. This chain's CDR3 is CASSPDRAGYTF. The CDR3 DNA follows: TGCGCCAGCAGCCCAGACAGGGCAGGCTACACCTTC. The whole variable domain, filled in from reference TRBV5-1 and TRBJ1-2, reads KAGVTQTPRYLIKTRGQQVTLSCSPISGHRSVSWYQQTPGQGLQFLFEYFSETQRNKGNFPGRFSGRQFSNSRSEMNVSTLELGDSALYLCASSPDRAGYTFGSGTRLTVV.